These 2 T cell receptor beta chains were sequenced from one sample in a study of low-dose radiotherapy and immunotherapy resistance in tumors. TRAV- and TRBV-specific primers primed first-strand cDNA, covering alpha and beta chains. An approximately 19-cycle PCR with a constant-region primer and V-primer adapter amplified TCRs. MiXCR, applied by TCRdb to the reads, yields one record per CDR3 protein. Of more than 70,000 distinct CDR3 sequences listed, around 31% are singletons. Time point defined: before trial treatment. This sample comprised PBMCs, obtained before treatment. These receptor sequences come from a female donor with ovarian cancer.

The sample holds many counts of this clonotype. The chain combines TRBV29-1 with TRBJ2-1, with D possibly TRBD2 on 7 matching bases. Trimming took 1 base from V and 8 from J, leaving 18 bases between them. The germline gives CDR1 SQVTM, CDR2 ANQGSEA. CDR3 size: 15 residues. The CDR3 sequence: CSVEVPGGYTDEQFF. In DNA, the CDR3 is TGCAGCGTTGAAGTTCCGGGGGGCTACACGGATGAGCAGTTCTTC.

In regard to this clonotype: A read error likely explains this, since a far larger clone differs by one base. The chain links TRBV5-1 to TRBJ2-7; D might be TRBD2 (6 bases). The V end was cut by 4 bases, the J end by 7 bases, with 18 bases between. The CDR3 has 14 amino acids. Per germline, CDR1 SGHRS and CDR2 YFSETQ. This chain's CDR3 is CASSVSEGYNEQYF. CDR3 nucleotides: TGCGCCAGCAGCGTCTCGGAGGGGTACAATGAGCAGTACTTC.